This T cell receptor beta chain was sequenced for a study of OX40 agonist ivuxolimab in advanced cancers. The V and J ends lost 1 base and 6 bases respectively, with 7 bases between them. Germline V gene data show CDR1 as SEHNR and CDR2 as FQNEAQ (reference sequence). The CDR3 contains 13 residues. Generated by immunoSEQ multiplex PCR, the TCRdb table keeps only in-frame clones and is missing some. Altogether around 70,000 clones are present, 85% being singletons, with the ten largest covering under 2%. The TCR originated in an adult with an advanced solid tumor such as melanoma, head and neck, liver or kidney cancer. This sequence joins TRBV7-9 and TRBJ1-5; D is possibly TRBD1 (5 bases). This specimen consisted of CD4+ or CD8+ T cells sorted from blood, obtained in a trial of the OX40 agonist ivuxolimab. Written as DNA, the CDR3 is TGTGCCAGCAGCTTAGAGGGGCCTCAGCCCCAGCATTTT. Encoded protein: CASSLEGPQPQHF.